These 17 T cell receptor beta chains were sequenced from one sample in a study of shared clonotypes between healthy human individuals. The protocol was immunoSEQ multiplex PCR, while the TCRdb copy is restricted to in-frame clones and leaves out a portion. The sample carries about a million clones, about 75% recorded once. Source material: memory CD4+ T cells sorted from blood. The subset was: CD45RA-negative fraction. Every receptor here comes from a man between 18 and 29 years old in good health.

The rearrangement links TRBV4-3 to TRBJ2-5; 11 bases fit TRBD2. Germline V gives CDR1 LGHNA, CDR2 YSLEER. The CDR3 consists of 18 residues. V was clipped by 0 bases and J by 11 bases; unmatched bases: 17. In nucleotides, the CDR3 is TGCGCCAGCAGCCAAGAATATTCGTCTAGCGGGAGGTTGAGGGTGCAGTACTTC. Protein product: CASSQEYSSSGRLRVQYF.

The gene calls are TRBV5-1 and TRBJ2-3; tentative D call: TRBD1 (5 bases). Between the trimmed V and J ends, which lost 2 bases and 0 bases, there was a span of 13 bases. This CDR3 is built from 16 residues. Germline V gene data show CDR1 as SGHRS and CDR2 as YFSETQ. Written as DNA, the CDR3 is TGCGCCAGCAGCTTCCAGACAGTAAGGAGCACAGATACGCAGTATTTT. Protein product: CASSFQTVRSTDTQYF.

This rearrangement joins TRBV7-2 to TRBJ1-2, with D possibly being TRBD1 (5 bases). This CDR3 has 13 amino acids. Per the germline V gene, CDR1 is SGHTA and CDR2 is FQGNSA. The V gene lost 4 bases and the J gene lost 6 bases, with 12 bases spanning the gap. In nucleotides, the CDR3 is TGTGCCAGCAGCTCAGGGAGTTGGGATGGCTACACCTTC. Translating gives CASSSGSWDGYTF.

This clone was counted a single time. The chain joins TRBV7-2 to TRBJ2-7, with D possibly being TRBD2 (6 bases). V was clipped by 5 bases and J by 2 bases, with 13 bases between them. The CDR3 runs to 14 residues. The V gene's germline CDR1 is SGHTA and CDR2 FQGNSA. CDR3 amino acids: CASSPGSPPYEQYF. DNA for the CDR3: TGTGCCAGCAGCCCCGGGAGTCCTCCCTACGAGCAGTACTTC.

The chain couples TRBV7-2 to TRBJ2-7; TRBD1 or TRBD2 may be the D gene (6 bases each). Germline V CDR1 and CDR2: SGHTA, FQGNSA. This CDR3 spans 13 amino acids. Between the trimmed V and J ends, which lost 5 bases and 6 bases, there was a span of 14 bases. CDR3 in amino acids: CASSIQQGGEQYF. The CDR3 nucleotides read TGTGCCAGCAGCATACAACAGGGAGGCGAGCAGTACTTC.

The J gene is TRBJ1-1, the V gene TRBV5-4, with 8 bases lining up with TRBD1. Germline assignment: CDR1 SGHNT and CDR2 YYREEE (reference sequence). CDR3 length equals 14 residues. Trimming at V came to 5 bases and at J to 1 base, leaving 4 bases not matched to a gene. The CDR3 loop is CASRQDRGNTEAFF. The CDR3 DNA reads TGTGCCAGCAGACAAGACAGGGGGAACACTGAAGCTTTCTTT. Using reference TRBV5-4 and TRBJ1-1 for the parts outside the CDR3, the full variable domain is ETGVTQSPTHLIKTRGQQVTLRCSSQSGHNTVSWYQQALGQGPQFIFQYYREEENGRGNFPPRFSGLQFPNYSSELNVNALELDDSALYLCASRQDRGNTEAFFGQGTRLTVV.

This clone was detected once. The CDR3 region has the DNA TGTGCCAGTAGTACGACCGGGACAGGGGTTAGCAATGAGCAGTTCTTC. It translates to CASSTTGTGVSNEQFF. V is TRBV19 and J is TRBJ2-1; 10 bases fit TRBD1. The ends lost 4 bases at V and 6 bases at J; junction bases unmatched: 9. The CDR3 loop spans 16 amino acids. The germline gives CDR1 LNHDA, CDR2 SQIVND (reference sequence).

The chain links TRBV7-9 to TRBJ2-6; D uncertain. The germline V gene has CDR1 SEHNR and CDR2 FQNEAQ (reference sequence). CDR3 length equals 15 residues. V was pared by 5 bases and J by 2 bases, with 10 bases between. CDR3 region: CASSPGPTGANVLTF. The CDR3 DNA follows: TGTGCCAGCAGCCCAGGACCAACTGGGGCCAACGTCCTGACTTTC.

The genes are TRBV6-1 and TRBJ2-7, with 8 bases lining up with TRBD1. Germline V gives CDR1 MNHNS, CDR2 SASEGT. The V gene end was trimmed by 4 bases and the J gene end by 13 bases; junction bases not matched to a gene: 6. This CDR3 spans 11 amino acids. The CDR3 is CASSATGTGYF. Here the CDR3 DNA reads TGTGCCAGCAGTGCTACGGGGACAGGATACTTC.

Only one count was recorded for this clone. CDR3 sequence: CASSEARGGRVGGDYNSPLHF. The DNA for the CDR3 is TGTGCCAGCAGTGAAGCGCGAGGCGGCAGGGTTGGGGGGGATTATAATTCACCCCTCCACTTT. J is TRBJ1-6 and V is TRBV2; TRBD1 is a possible D gene (5 bases). The CDR3 is 21 residues long. Germline assignment: CDR1 SNHLY and CDR2 FYNNEI. V lost 0 bases and J lost 4, with 25 bases in between.

This clone is a singleton in its sample. The J gene is TRBJ2-7, the V gene TRBV29-1; 10 bases line up with TRBD2. V gave up 4 bases and J gave up 1 base; unmatched junction bases: 7. Germline V gene lookup returns CDR1 SQVTM and CDR2 ANQGSEA. The CDR3 runs 15 residues. This CDR3 reads CSVVAGGYPSYEQYF. The CDR3 DNA reads TGCAGCGTTGTAGCGGGGGGCTACCCTTCCTACGAGCAGTACTTC.

The genes are TRBV28 and TRBJ2-4; unclear D gene. V gave up 6 bases and J gave up 0 bases, with 9 bases separating them. Germline loops: CDR1 MDHEN, CDR2 SYDVKM. This CDR3 region has 14 residues. In DNA form, the CDR3 reads TGTGCCAGCAGACCAAGGACAGCCAAAAACATTCAGTACTTC. This translates into CASRPRTAKNIQYF.

The chain has TRBV6-1 and TRBJ1-1, with 8 nucleotides matching TRBD1. Per germline, CDR1 MNHNS and CDR2 SASEGT. After removal of 6 bases from V and 0 bases from J, the junction contained 6 bases not matched to a gene. CDR3 length: 15 amino acids. The CDR3 spells CASSFSTGVNTEAFF. The CDR3 DNA reads TGTGCCAGCAGCTTCTCGACAGGGGTGAACACTGAAGCTTTCTTT.

The genes are TRBV30 and TRBJ2-5; TRBD1 or TRBD2 may be the D gene (5 bases each). This CDR3 region has 15 residues. CDR1 and CDR2 from the germline V gene are GTSNPN and SVGIG (reference sequence). V shed 5 bases and J shed 9 bases, with 25 bases lying between them. The CDR3 protein is CAWGRTGTVAGAQYF. In DNA, the CDR3 is TGTGCCTGGGGACGTACCGGGACCGTAGCCGGGGCCCAGTACTTC.

This clone was found a few times. The chain has TRBV5-1 and TRBJ1-2; tentative D call: TRBD1 (5 bases). CDR3 size: 13 residues. Trimming cost V 4 bases and J 8 bases, with 15 bases left between them. Germline CDR1 SGHRS, CDR2 YFSETQ. CDR3: CASSEGTNTGYTF. The CDR3 coding sequence is TGCGCCAGCAGCGAGGGGACTAATACGGGCTACACCTTC.

The rearrangement uses TRBV5-5 and TRBJ1-6; D remains ambiguous. The CDR3 is 13 residues long. Trimming stripped 0 bases from V and 9 bases from J, with 7 bases between. Germline V gene sequence: CDR1 SGHKS, CDR2 YYEKEE (reference sequence). The CDR3 spells CASSLEEGSPLHF. In DNA form, the CDR3 reads TGTGCCAGCAGCTTGGAGGAGGGTTCACCCCTCCACTTT.

The chain carries TRBV6-5 and TRBJ2-7; 12 bases align to TRBD2. From germline, CDR1 is MNHEY and CDR2 SVGAGI. This CDR3 has 15 amino acids. Trimming took 7 bases from V and 3 from J; bases not matched to a gene: 7. This chain's CDR3 is CASNSPTSGSYEQYF. CDR3 nucleotides: TGTGCCAGCAATAGCCCGACTAGCGGGAGCTACGAGCAGTACTTC.